One and the same sample provided the 25 T cell receptor beta chains below, sequenced in a study of metastatic and nonmetastatic thyroid tumors. None of the patients had undergone any treatment ahead of thyroid surgery. TCRdb reanalyzed the PCR reads with MiXCR. This sample has roughly 16,000 clones, with around 25% found just once. The sequenced sample consisted of adjacent normal tissue. These receptors came from a female donor with papillary thyroid cancer or a benign thyroid nodule (not recorded which). Some clones in this sample may be carry-over from other donors' samples.

The V gene is TRBV5-1, the J gene TRBJ2-2, with TRBD2 as a possible D gene (5 bases). CDR1 is SGHRS, CDR2 YFSETQ, per germline. This CDR3 is 14 amino acids long. V lost 4 bases, J lost 7 bases, and 14 bases lay in between. The CDR3 is CASSPQAGLGELFF. The CDR3 bases are TGCGCCAGCAGCCCGCAGGCTGGACTCGGGGAGCTGTTTTTT.

The J gene is TRBJ2-5, the V gene TRBV7-2, with TRBD1 as a possible D gene (6 bases). The CDR3 runs 14 residues. V gave up 1 base and J gave up 5 bases, with 11 bases separating them. Germline-derived CDR1 and CDR2 are SGHTA and FQGNSA. CDR3 protein: CASSLDQGSETQYF. CDR3 sequence (DNA): TGTGCCAGCAGCTTAGATCAGGGGAGTGAGACCCAGTACTTC.

The J gene is TRBJ2-1, the V gene TRBV24-1; tentatively, D is TRBD1 or TRBD2 (5 bases each). CDR1 KGHDR and CDR2 SFDVKD come from the germline V gene. CDR3 size: 15 residues. Trimming removed 2 bases from V and 5 bases from J, with 12 bases in between. This CDR3 reads CATSDWGTGDNEQFF. The CDR3 DNA follows: TGTGCCACCAGTGATTGGGGGACGGGTGACAATGAGCAGTTCTTC.

Only a few counts were recorded for this clone. The chain recombines TRBV5-1 with TRBJ2-7; D is undetermined. The ends were cut back, 0 bases at V and 5 bases at J, with 6 bases in the middle. This CDR3 comprises 12 residues. Germline V gene data show CDR1 as SGHRS and CDR2 as YFSETQ. In DNA form, the CDR3 reads TGCGCCAGCAGCTTGGCCCTGGACGAGCAGTACTTC. The encoded protein is CASSLALDEQYF. Filled out from reference TRBV5-1 and TRBJ2-7, the complete variable domain reads KAGVTQTPRYLIKTRGQQVTLSCSPISGHRSVSWYQQTPGQGLQFLFEYFSETQRNKGNFPGRFSGRQFSNSRSEMNVSTLELGDSALYLCASSLALDEQYFGPGTRLTVT.

The chain couples TRBV3-1 to TRBJ1-4, with TRBD1 identical over 7 bases. Trimming removed 5 bases from V and 7 bases from J; junction bases left unmatched: 7. The CDR3 runs to 14 residues. The germline CDR1 and CDR2 sequences are LGHDT and YNNKEL (reference sequence). Here the CDR3 reads CASSNTGAPEKLFF. The CDR3 DNA reads TGTGCCAGCAGCAATACAGGGGCTCCTGAAAAACTGTTTTTT.

Turning to this clone: Without the conserved terminal phenylalanine or tryptophan, this CDR3 likely stems from a read error. The chain is built from TRBV27 and TRBJ1-2; the D is unclear. The germline V and J ends were trimmed by 2 bases and 0 bases, with 4 bases remaining between them. Germline CDR1 reads MNHEY; CDR2 reads SMNVEV (reference sequence). The CDR3 totals 13 residues. The CDR3 sequence is CASSLNTNYGYTL. In nucleotides, the CDR3 is TGTGCCAGCAGTTTAAACACTAACTATGGCTACACCCTC.

This clone was picked up a small number of times. The chain carries TRBV5-5 and TRBJ1-6; no definite D call. Deletions cut 7 bases from V and 0 bases from J, with 11 bases between. The length of the CDR3 is 15 residues. Looked up from germline, CDR1 is SGHKS and CDR2 is YYEKEE (reference sequence). The CDR3 region is CASSVQSSYNSPLHF. The CDR3 nucleotides are TGTGCCAGCTCGGTTCAGAGCTCCTATAATTCACCCCTCCACTTT.

The J gene is TRBJ1-6, the V gene TRBV19; D ambiguous. Germline values: CDR1 LNHDA, CDR2 SQIVND (reference sequence). The V end was cut by 3 bases, the J end by 7 bases, with 7 bases between. CDR3 length: 13 residues. The CDR3 region has the DNA TGTGCCAGTAGTATTGCACCCAATTCACCCCTCCACTTT. Encoded protein: CASSIAPNSPLHF. Complete variable domain (other parts from reference TRBV19 and TRBJ1-6): DGGITQSPKYLFRKEGQNVTLSCEQNLNHDAMYWYRQDPGQGLRLIYYSQIVNDFQKGDIAEGYSVSREKKESFPLTVTSAQKNPTAFYLCASSIAPNSPLHFGNGTRLTVT.

This chain links TRBV20-1 with TRBJ1-2, with D hard to call. CDR1 and CDR2 from the germline V gene are DFQATT and SNEGSKA (reference sequence). The germline V and J ends were trimmed by 3 bases and 4 bases, with 12 bases remaining between them. This CDR3 is 13 amino acids long. DNA for the CDR3: TGCAGTGCTAGTCGGGAGCCGAGCTATGGCTACACCTTC. Amino acid sequence: CSASREPSYGYTF.

This clone appeared a few times. This chain connects TRBV25-1 to TRBJ2-1; tentatively, D is TRBD1 (5 bases). Looked up from germline, CDR1 is MGHDK and CDR2 is SYGVNS. V lost 3 bases, J lost 4 bases, and 7 bases lay in between. The CDR3 loop spans 13 amino acids. CDR3 DNA: TGTGCCAGCAGTGACCCAGGGTACAATGAGCAGTTCTTC. This encodes CASSDPGYNEQFF. Looking up the rest from reference TRBV25-1 and TRBJ2-1 gives the full variable domain: EADIYQTPRYLVIGTGKKITLECSQTMGHDKMYWYQQDPGMELHLIHYSYGVNSTEKGDLSSESTVSRIRTEHFPLTLESARPSHTSQYLCASSDPGYNEQFFGPGTRLTVL.

This chain links TRBV6-1 with TRBJ2-3, with TRBD2 matching over 7 bases. The germline CDR1 and CDR2 sequences are MNHNS and SASEGT. The ends lost 8 bases at V and 0 bases at J; junction bases unmatched: 2. This CDR3 has 13 amino acids. DNA of the CDR3: TGTGCCAGCGCTAGCGGCAGCACAGATACGCAGTATTTT. Its protein product is CASASGSTDTQYF.

The chain recombines TRBV7-2 with TRBJ2-7; no firm D call. In germline, CDR1 is SGHTA, CDR2 FQGNSA. Trimming removed 4 bases at V and 1 base at J, with 14 bases between. This CDR3 region has 15 residues. This chain's CDR3 is CASSSDGGRSYEQYF. The DNA of the CDR3 is TGTGCCAGCAGCTCTGACGGCGGCAGGTCCTACGAGCAGTACTTC.

In the case of this clone: Lacking the conserved final phenylalanine or tryptophan, this CDR3 likely reflects a read error. The chain uses TRBV7-6 and TRBJ1-1; D is uncertain. Trimming stripped 9 bases from V and 4 bases from J, with 15 bases between. Germline-derived CDR1 and CDR2 are SGHVS and FNYEAQ. This CDR3 region has 13 residues. Written as DNA, the CDR3 is TGTGCCAGAAGATTAGGCCTAGTCACTGAAGCTTTCATT. Encoded protein: CARRLGLVTEAFI.

V usage is TRBV20-1 and J usage is TRBJ1-4, with D maybe TRBD1 (6 bases). The germline CDR1 and CDR2 sequences are DFQATT and SNEGSKA (reference sequence). V lost 6 bases and J 7 bases, leaving 15 bases between the germline ends. CDR3 size: 13 residues. CDR3 in DNA: TGCAGTGCCCGTGGGGGCGGCCGTGAAAAACTGTTTTTT. Translation gives CSARGGGREKLFF.

This clone has at least ten counts. This chain's CDR3 is CASRVGTSGGIYNEQFF. The CDR3, as DNA: TGTGCCAGCAGGGTCGGGACTAGCGGGGGGATATACAATGAGCAGTTCTTC. The chain couples TRBV6-5 to TRBJ2-1, with TRBD2 matching 15 bases. The CDR3 has 17 residues. CDR1 MNHEY and CDR2 SVGAGI come from the germline V gene. Losses at the gene ends were 6 bases for V and 4 bases for J; bases not matched to a gene: 7.

J is TRBJ1-2 and V is TRBV27, with a possible D match to TRBD1 (5 bases). Germline CDR1 reads MNHEY; CDR2 reads SMNVEV (reference sequence). The CDR3 loop spans 14 amino acids. Trimming removed 11 bases from V and 4 bases from J, with 20 bases in between. The CDR3 bases are TGTGCCTGCTTCCCGCGACCGAGGGGCTATGGCTACACCTTC. This codes for CACFPRPRGYGYTF.

This chain uses TRBV11-2 with TRBJ2-5; D gene ambiguous. V was shortened by 8 bases and J by 1 base, with 11 bases between the two germline ends. CDR3 length equals 13 residues. From germline, CDR1 is SGHAT and CDR2 FQNNGV. Here the CDR3 reads CASRPGPQETQYF. CDR3 nucleotides: TGTGCCAGCCGTCCCGGTCCCCAAGAGACCCAGTACTTC. The variable domain in full, completed from reference TRBV11-2 and TRBJ2-5, reads EAGVAQSPRYKIIEKRQSVAFWCNPISGHATLYWYQQILGQGPKLLIQFQNNGVVDDSQLPKDRFSAERLKGVDSTLKIQPAKLEDSAVYLCASRPGPQETQYFGPGTRLLVL.

This clone showed up just a few times. This chain connects TRBV11-3 to TRBJ2-7, with D unresolved. Trimming took 3 bases from V and 0 from J, leaving 9 bases between them. CDR3 length: 14 amino acids. CDR1 SGHNT and CDR2 YENEEA come from the germline V gene. CDR3 amino acids: CASSFYSSSYEQYF. CDR3 DNA sequence: TGTGCCAGCAGCTTCTACTCTAGCTCCTACGAGCAGTACTTC.

The CDR3 sequence is CASSWPLTGVSEQYF. CDR3 in DNA: TGCGCCAGCAGCTGGCCCCTGACAGGAGTTTCCGAGCAGTACTTC. The chain carries TRBV5-1 and TRBJ2-7; perhaps TRBD1 as D (6 bases). This CDR3 is 15 amino acids long. V dropped 3 bases and J dropped 6 bases, with 19 bases sitting between them. Germline CDR1 is SGHRS and CDR2 is YFSETQ.

This clone has more than one count but fewer than ten. The chain employs TRBV28 and TRBJ1-3, with TRBD1 identical over 7 bases. CDR3 size: 14 residues. Trimming took 6 bases from V and 4 from J; bases not matched to a gene: 6. CDR1 MDHEN and CDR2 SYDVKM come from the germline V gene. CDR3: CASSGQVFGNTIYF. Here the CDR3 DNA reads TGTGCCAGCAGCGGACAGGTCTTCGGAAACACCATATATTTT.

The V gene is TRBV18, the J gene TRBJ1-1, with 7 bases that match TRBD1. V lost 5 bases to trimming and J lost 0 bases; unmatched junction nucleotides: 12. Germline-derived CDR1 and CDR2 are KGHSH and LQKENI. This CDR3 region has 17 residues. The CDR3 here is CASSSFRGEAMNTEAFF. CDR3 DNA: TGTGCCAGCTCATCATTCAGGGGGGAGGCTATGAACACTGAAGCTTTCTTT.

This clone appeared a few times. This rearrangement joins TRBV28 to TRBJ1-5; the D gene is possibly TRBD1 (5 bases). From germline, CDR1 is MDHEN and CDR2 SYDVKM. With 5 bases removed from V and 0 bases from J, the gap between germline ends came to 14 bases. This CDR3 has 16 amino acids. CDR3 nucleotides: TGTGCCAGCAGTCTCCGACAGAGCTATAGCAATCAGCCCCAGCATTTT. Amino acid sequence: CASSLRQSYSNQPQHF.

V usage is TRBV3-1 and J usage is TRBJ2-7; TRBD1 or TRBD2 may be the D gene (5 bases each). Germline assignment: CDR1 LGHDT and CDR2 YNNKEL (reference sequence). The CDR3 totals 13 residues. V lost 4 bases, J lost 2 bases, and 9 bases lay in between. The CDR3 reads CASSPGTTYEQYF. Here the CDR3 DNA reads TGTGCCAGCAGCCCCGGGACCACCTACGAGCAGTACTTC.

By share, this clone counts as large. The V gene is TRBV20-1, the J gene TRBJ1-5; unclear D gene. This CDR3 region has 16 residues. V was clipped by 3 bases and J by 1 base, with 16 bases between them. Germline V gene lookup returns CDR1 DFQATT and CDR2 SNEGSKA (reference sequence). As DNA, the CDR3 is TGCAGTGCTAGTTGGGGTCTAGGTAACAGCAATCAGCCCCAGCATTTT. Residues: CSASWGLGNSNQPQHF.

The chain joins TRBV10-3 to TRBJ2-3; TRBD2 aligns across 10 bases. The germline CDR1 and CDR2 sequences are ENHRY and SYGVKD. There are 15 residues in the CDR3. The V and J ends lost 6 bases and 3 bases, in that order; junction bases with no gene match: 6. CDR3 nucleotide sequence: TGTGCCATCAGCGGAAGCGGGAGGGTTACAGATACGCAGTATTTT. It translates to CAISGSGRVTDTQYF.